These 29 T cell receptor beta chains were all obtained from the same sample, sequenced in a study of T cells after yellow fever vaccination. A single record per CDR3 protein comes from TCRdb applying MiXCR to the 5' RACE reads. The table includes hundreds of thousands of distinct CDR3 sequences, more than 9% detected once. The specimen was PBMCs, collected on the day of the yellow fever booster vaccination. The source is a man younger than 40 who received the YFV17D yellow fever vaccine.

The chain combines TRBV6-1 with TRBJ1-1, with a tentative D call TRBD1 (6 bases). The germline V gene has CDR1 MNHNS and CDR2 SASEGT. V shed 4 bases and J shed 1 base, with 10 bases lying between them. CDR3 length equals 14 residues. The CDR3 protein is CASSVDSSNTEAFF. DNA for the CDR3: TGTGCCAGCAGTGTGGACAGCTCGAACACTGAAGCTTTCTTT.

A few counts support this clonotype. V gene TRBV6-5 combines with J gene TRBJ2-7; D perhaps matches TRBD1 (5 bases). V lost 0 bases, J lost 4 bases, and 13 bases lay in between. The V gene's germline CDR1 is MNHEY and CDR2 SVGAGI. The CDR3 spans 15 residues. The CDR3 DNA reads TGTGCCAGCAGTTACTCGGGAAATGGGGCTTACGAGCAGTACTTC. Its translation is CASSYSGNGAYEQYF.

This chain links TRBV10-3 with TRBJ2-1, with 12 positions matching TRBD2. V shed 7 bases and J 2 bases; nucleotides not matched to a gene: 6. Per the germline V gene, CDR1 is ENHRY and CDR2 is SYGVKD. The CDR3 extends over 16 amino acids. The CDR3, as DNA: TGTGCCATCAACCTAGCGGGAGGGCCTCCCTACAATGAGCAGTTCTTC. Protein: CAINLAGGPPYNEQFF.

V usage is TRBV13 and J usage is TRBJ1-6; D is unresolved. Germline V gene data show CDR1 as PRHDT and CDR2 as FYEKMQ (reference sequence). This CDR3 is built from 14 residues. Trimming took off 5 bases at V and 9 bases at J, with 14 bases between the two ends. CDR3 DNA sequence: TGTGCCAGCAGCACTCAAGACCTGGGTTCACCCCTCCACTTT. This codes for CASSTQDLGSPLHF.

The chain combines TRBV27 with TRBJ2-3; 13 bases line up with TRBD2. Germline CDR1 and CDR2: MNHEY and SMNVEV (reference sequence). This CDR3 contains 17 residues. V lost 8 bases and J lost 1; bases outside the gene matches: 9. CDR3 nucleotide sequence: TGTGCCAGCTGCTGGACTAGCGGGAGTATCGGCACAGATACGCAGTATTTT. This codes for CASCWTSGSIGTDTQYF.

Only a few counts were recorded for this clonotype. This CDR3 reads CATSRDDRVLNTEAFF. CDR3 sequence (DNA): TGTGCCACCAGCAGGGACGACAGGGTCCTGAACACTGAAGCTTTCTTT. The V call is TRBV15, the J call TRBJ1-1; 7 nucleotides agree with TRBD1. This CDR3 contains 16 residues. The V gene end was trimmed by 3 bases and the J gene end by 0 bases; junction bases not matched to a gene: 7. The germline V gene has CDR1 LNHNV and CDR2 YYDKDF (reference sequence).

This clonotype came up a few times. The chain links TRBV6-5 to TRBJ1-1; D is undetermined. V lost 6 bases and J lost 9, with 11 bases in between. Germline loops: CDR1 MNHEY, CDR2 SVGAGI. The CDR3 covers 11 residues. This chain's CDR3 is CASSEGKKAFF. The CDR3 DNA reads TGTGCCAGCAGCGAGGGTAAGAAAGCTTTCTTT.

This clonotype was observed a few times. This chain connects TRBV14 to TRBJ2-1, with D possibly being TRBD2 (5 bases). Between the trimmed V and J ends, which lost 3 bases and 3 bases, there was a span of 18 bases. This CDR3 is built from 17 residues. Germline CDR1 and CDR2: SGHDN and FVKESK. The CDR3 region is CASSHKHEGAVYNEQFF. Here the CDR3 DNA reads TGTGCCAGCAGCCACAAACATGAGGGAGCGGTCTACAATGAGCAGTTCTTC.

This clonotype was counted only a few times. This chain's CDR3 is CASTAGQNTEAFF. The CDR3 DNA is TGCGCCAGCACGGCTGGGCAGAACACTGAAGCTTTCTTT. The chain has TRBV5-1 and TRBJ1-1; D is unresolved. The CDR3 runs to 13 residues. Germline-derived CDR1 and CDR2 are SGHRS and YFSETQ. The V gene lost 6 bases and the J gene lost 1 base, with 10 bases spanning the gap.

This clonotype showed up just a few times. Given a much more abundant clone one base away, this may be a read error. This chain uses TRBV20-1 with TRBJ2-4; D unclear. CDR1 DFQATT and CDR2 SNEGSKA come from the germline V gene (reference sequence). The CDR3 has 16 amino acids. The chain's CDR3 is CCARASLETSRNIQYF. The CDR3 DNA sequence: TGCTGTGCTAGAGCCTCCCTGGAGACCAGCAGAAACATTCAGTACTTC.

This clonotype was picked up many times. The chain couples TRBV7-2 to TRBJ2-7; possibly TRBD1 for D (5 bases). V shed 1 base and J shed 2 bases, with 12 bases lying between them. Per the germline V gene, CDR1 is SGHTA and CDR2 is FQGNSA. The CDR3 has 15 residues. CDR3 in DNA: TGTGCCAGCAGCTTAGAGTTGGTAGGGGCCTACGAGCAGTACTTC. Amino acid sequence: CASSLELVGAYEQYF.

This clonotype was counted a few times. The J gene is TRBJ2-1, the V gene TRBV12-3 or TRBV12-4; D gene uncertain. The CDR3 spans 12 residues. V lost 3 bases and J 10 bases, leaving 10 bases between the germline ends. Here the CDR3 DNA reads TGTGCCAGCAGTTTTGAGTTGCGGGAGCAGTTCTTC. This translates into CASSFELREQFF.

This clonotype has just a few counts. The gene calls are TRBV5-5 and TRBJ1-1; D unresolved. The CDR3 extends over 13 amino acids. Trimming removed 0 bases at V and 5 bases at J, with 8 bases between. From germline, CDR1 is SGHKS and CDR2 YYEKEE (reference sequence). Here the CDR3 DNA reads TGTGCCAGCAGCTTGGTGGCCGATACTGAAGCTTTCTTT. The encoded protein is CASSLVADTEAFF. Together with reference TRBV5-5 and TRBJ1-1, the CDR3 gives the full variable domain: DAGVTQSPTHLIKTRGQQVTLRCSPISGHKSVSWYQQVLGQGPQFIFQYYEKEERGRGNFPDRFSARQFPNYSSELNVNALLLGDSALYLCASSLVADTEAFFGQGTRLTVV.

This clonotype came up many times. The chain recombines TRBV7-3 with TRBJ2-1, with D possibly called TRBD1 or TRBD2 (5 bases each). V shed 8 bases and J shed 3 bases, with 11 bases lying between them. Germline V gene sequence: CDR1 SGHTA, CDR2 FQGTGA. The CDR3 length is 13 residues. Written as DNA, the CDR3 is TGTGCCAGCGGGGCTAGCAACTACAATGAGCAGTTCTTC. Its protein is CASGASNYNEQFF. Full variable domain (outside the CDR3, taken from reference TRBV7-3 and TRBJ2-1): GAGVSQTPSNKVTEKGKYVELRCDPISGHTALYWYRQSLGQGPEFLIYFQGTGAADDSGLPNDRFFAVRPEGSVSTLKIQRTERGDSAVYLCASGASNYNEQFFGPGTRLTVL.

This clonotype has a handful of counts. The V gene is TRBV12-3 or TRBV12-4, the J gene TRBJ2-2, with 9 bases that match TRBD2. J was trimmed by 6 bases and V by 6 bases; bases with no gene match: 8. CDR3 length equals 15 residues. The CDR3 nucleotides read TGTGCCAGCAGCCGAGCGGGAGGCGAGGCCGGGGAGCTGTTTTTT. Protein product: CASSRAGGEAGELFF.

CDR3 DNA sequence: TGTGCCAGCAGCTCCGTAGCGGGAAGGACCTACAATGAGCAGTTCTTC. Translating gives CASSSVAGRTYNEQFF. The chain links TRBV7-2 to TRBJ2-1; 8 positions agree with TRBD2. The CDR3 spans 16 residues. In germline, CDR1 is SGHTA, CDR2 FQGNSA. V shed 4 bases and J 2 bases; nucleotides not matched to a gene: 7. The whole variable domain, filled in from reference TRBV7-2 and TRBJ2-1, reads GAGVSQSPSNKVTEKGKDVELRCDPISGHTALYWYRQSLGQGLEFLIYFQGNSAPDKSGLPSDRFSAERTGGSVSTLTIQRTQQEDSAVYLCASSSVAGRTYNEQFFGPGTRLTVL.

A few counts support this clonotype. The chain recombines TRBV29-1 with TRBJ2-7; D might be TRBD1 or TRBD2, each matching 5 bases. V gave up 5 bases and J gave up 2 bases, with 16 bases separating them. Germline V gives CDR1 SQVTM, CDR2 ANQGSEA. The CDR3 covers 14 residues. The CDR3 reads CSVWLGDGAYEQYF. Written as DNA, the CDR3 is TGCAGCGTTTGGCTCGGGGACGGAGCCTACGAGCAGTACTTC.

This clonotype has ten or more counts. The J gene is TRBJ2-1, the V gene TRBV27, with 8 bases identical to TRBD1. CDR1 MNHEY and CDR2 SMNVEV come from the germline V gene (reference sequence). The J segment lost 7 bases and the V segment lost 6 bases, leaving 8 bases of the junction unmatched. The CDR3 consists of 14 residues. The CDR3: CASSPGQAPNEQFF. The CDR3 DNA is TGTGCCAGCAGCCCGGGACAGGCTCCAAATGAGCAGTTCTTC.

The V call is TRBV5-1, the J call TRBJ2-1; D unresolved. Germline CDR1 is SGHRS and CDR2 is YFSETQ. This CDR3 is built from 13 residues. Trimming shortened V by 5 bases and J by 2 bases, and 8 bases separated the two germline ends. The CDR3 region has the DNA TGCGCCAGCAGTTCCTATACCTACAATGAGCAGTTCTTC. This codes for CASSSYTYNEQFF.

The chain joins TRBV29-1 to TRBJ2-3; the match to TRBD1 covers 7 bases. The junction had 11 bases not matched to a gene; V was cut back by 3 bases and J by 8 bases. Germline CDR1 reads SQVTM; CDR2 reads ANQGSEA. The length of the CDR3 is 14 residues. The CDR3, as DNA: TGCAGCGTTGACCGGGACAGCGGACTGGGTACGCAGTATTTT. This sequence encodes CSVDRDSGLGTQYF.

This clonotype was detected a few times. The V gene is TRBV19, the J gene TRBJ2-4; perhaps D is TRBD1 or TRBD2 (5 bases each). CDR1 and CDR2 from the germline V gene are LNHDA and SQIVND (reference sequence). The CDR3 is 13 residues long. V was cut by 6 bases and J by 1 base, with 7 bases left in between. The CDR3 loop reads CASRGEAKNIQYF. The CDR3 DNA is TGTGCCAGTAGAGGGGAGGCCAAAAACATTCAGTACTTC.

This clonotype was picked up many times. The CDR3 region has the DNA TGTGCCAGCAGCTTTCTAGCGGGAGAAAGAGATACGCAGTATTTT. Translation: CASSFLAGERDTQYF. The chain couples TRBV7-9 to TRBJ2-3; 10 bases match TRBD2. V shed 3 bases and J 5 bases; nucleotides not matched to a gene: 5. Germline values: CDR1 SEHNR, CDR2 FQNEAQ (reference sequence). The CDR3 length is 15 residues.

This clonotype has a handful of counts. The J gene is TRBJ2-7, the V gene TRBV11-2; a weak D match, TRBD1 (6 bases). Trimming left V 5 bases short and J 3 bases short, with 14 bases between. The germline V gene encodes CDR1 SGHAT and CDR2 FQNNGV. This CDR3 contains 14 residues. CDR3 sequence: CASSLWTDHYEQYF. The CDR3 DNA sequence: TGTGCCAGCAGCCTTTGGACAGACCACTACGAGCAGTACTTC.

This clonotype was counted ten times or more. This chain links TRBV6-5 with TRBJ2-7, with TRBD2 as a possible D gene (6 bases). Per germline, CDR1 MNHEY and CDR2 SVGAGI. The CDR3 runs to 14 residues. Trimming removed 2 bases from V and 5 bases from J, with 13 bases in between. Here the CDR3 reads CASSYHGRGNEQYF. The DNA of the CDR3 is TGTGCCAGCAGTTACCACGGGAGAGGGAACGAGCAGTACTTC.

This chain links TRBV20-1 with TRBJ2-7; D may correspond to TRBD1 or TRBD2 (5 bases each). From germline, CDR1 is DFQATT and CDR2 SNEGSKA (reference sequence). Trimming cost V 5 bases and J 0 bases, with 14 bases left between them. The CDR3 extends over 14 amino acids. CDR3 loop: CSASPGLSSYEQYF. CDR3 DNA: TGCAGTGCTTCGCCGGGGCTAAGCTCCTACGAGCAGTACTTC.

The V and J genes are TRBV6-2 or TRBV6-3 and TRBJ1-3, with D maybe TRBD1 (6 bases). Germline V gene lookup returns CDR1 MNHEY and CDR2 SVGEGT. V lost 0 bases to trimming and J lost 1 base, with 7 bases between them. This CDR3 has 15 residues. DNA of the CDR3: TGTGCCAGCAGTTACTCGCAGGGGTCTGGAAACACCATATATTTT. Encoded protein: CASSYSQGSGNTIYF.

The chain couples TRBV27 to TRBJ1-5, with 7 bases aligning to TRBD1. V lost 5 bases, J lost 8 bases, and 3 bases stayed unmatched. Germline lookup yields CDR1 MNHEY and CDR2 SMNVEV (reference sequence). The CDR3 runs to 12 residues. The CDR3 nucleotides are TGTGCCAGCAGTAACAGGGGAAAGCCCCAGCATTTT. Protein product: CASSNRGKPQHF.

This clonotype was counted between two and nine times. The chain employs TRBV12-3 or TRBV12-4 and TRBJ2-7; TRBD1 might be the D (6 bases). The CDR3 has 12 amino acids. Trimming took off 4 bases at V and 7 bases at J, with 11 bases between the two ends. The CDR3, as DNA: TGTGCCAGCAGTTCACAGGGAATGGAGCAGTACTTC. This translates into CASSSQGMEQYF.

V is TRBV20-1 and J is TRBJ2-3; no firm D call. CDR1 is DFQATT, CDR2 SNEGSKA, per germline (reference sequence). The germline V and J ends were trimmed by 4 bases and 2 bases, with 7 bases remaining between them. The CDR3 loop spans 12 amino acids. The CDR3 nucleotides are TGCAGTGCTATTGGAAACACAGATACGCAGTATTTT. It translates to CSAIGNTDTQYF.